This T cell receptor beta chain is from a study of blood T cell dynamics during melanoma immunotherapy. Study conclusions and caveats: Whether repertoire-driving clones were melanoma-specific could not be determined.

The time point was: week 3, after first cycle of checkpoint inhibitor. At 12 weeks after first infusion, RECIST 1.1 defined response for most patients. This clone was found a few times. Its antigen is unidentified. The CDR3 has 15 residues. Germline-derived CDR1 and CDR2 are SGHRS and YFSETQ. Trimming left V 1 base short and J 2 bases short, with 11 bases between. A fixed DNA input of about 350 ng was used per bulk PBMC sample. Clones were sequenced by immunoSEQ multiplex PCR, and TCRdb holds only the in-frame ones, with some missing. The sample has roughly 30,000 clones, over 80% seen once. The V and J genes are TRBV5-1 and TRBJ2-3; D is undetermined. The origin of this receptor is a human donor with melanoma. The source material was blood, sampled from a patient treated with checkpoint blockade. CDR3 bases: TGCGCCAGCAGCTTGCTGGCCGAATTCACAGATACGCAGTATTTT. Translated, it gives CASSLLAEFTDTQYF.